These 13 T cell receptor beta chains were all obtained from the same sample, sequenced in a study of OX40 agonist ivuxolimab in advanced cancers. Profiled with immunoSEQ multiplex PCR; TCRdb holds only in-frame clones, not every one. The table has over 75,000 clones, 90% seen once. The source was CD4+ or CD8+ T cells sorted from blood, collected in a trial of the OX40 agonist ivuxolimab. Every receptor here comes from an adult with an advanced solid tumor such as melanoma, head and neck, liver or kidney cancer.

This rearrangement joins TRBV5-6 to TRBJ1-2; D gene unclear. Germline V gene lookup returns CDR1 SGHDT and CDR2 YYEEEE. V dropped 1 base and J dropped 3 bases, with 13 bases sitting between them. This CDR3 has 15 amino acids. The CDR3 reads CASSLNPGQHYGYTF. CDR3 nucleotides: TGTGCCAGCAGCTTGAACCCAGGTCAACACTATGGCTACACCTTC.

The CDR3 loop reads CASSQLTSGHGRPSNNEQFF. CDR3 coding DNA: TGCGCCAGCAGCCAACTGACTAGCGGGCACGGTAGGCCCTCTAACAATGAGCAGTTCTTC. V and J are TRBV4-3 and TRBJ2-1; 10 nucleotides match TRBD2. The germline V gene encodes CDR1 LGHNA and CDR2 YSLEER. Trimming took 2 bases from V and 5 from J; bases not matched to a gene: 18. There are 20 residues in the CDR3.

V usage is TRBV25-1 and J usage is TRBJ2-3, with 9 bases aligning to TRBD2. CDR3 length equals 16 residues. Germline CDR1 reads MGHDK; CDR2 reads SYGVNS. The V gene end was trimmed by 1 base and the J gene end by 0 bases; junction bases not matched to a gene: 2. In DNA form, the CDR3 reads TGTGCCAGCAGTGAATTGGGACTAGCTAGCACAGATACGCAGTATTTT. Its translation: CASSELGLASTDTQYF.

This clone was picked up many times. This chain links TRBV19 with TRBJ1-2; D is undetermined. Trimming cost V 3 bases and J 0 bases, with 8 bases left between them. From germline, CDR1 is LNHDA and CDR2 SQIVND (reference sequence). The CDR3 contains 14 residues. The CDR3: CASSIQRTNYGYTF. CDR3 in DNA: TGTGCCAGTAGTATTCAAAGAACTAACTATGGCTACACCTTC.

This clone showed up just a few times. This sequence joins TRBV5-1 and TRBJ1-4; a possible D gene is TRBD1 (5 bases). From germline, CDR1 is SGHRS and CDR2 YFSETQ. This CDR3 is 15 amino acids long. The V gene lost 2 bases and the J gene lost 10 bases, with 18 bases spanning the gap. The CDR3 region is CASSFYTGGDGKLFF. The DNA of the CDR3 is TGCGCCAGCAGCTTCTACACGGGGGGTGACGGAAAACTGTTTTTT.

This rearrangement joins TRBV28 to TRBJ2-7; possibly TRBD2 for D (5 bases). The germline gives CDR1 MDHEN, CDR2 SYDVKM. This CDR3 has 14 residues. The ends were cut back, 6 bases at V and 2 bases at J, with 14 bases in the middle. The CDR3 spells CASSPPSGAYEQYF. For the CDR3, the DNA is TGTGCCAGCAGCCCACCCTCCGGGGCCTACGAGCAGTACTTC.

The chain has TRBV4-3 and TRBJ2-1, with TRBD2 as a possible D gene (5 bases). In germline, CDR1 is LGHNA, CDR2 YSLEER. The V end lost 0 bases, the J end lost 2 bases, and 8 bases lay between the germline ends. This CDR3 is built from 15 residues. Here the CDR3 reads CASSQDSAPYNEQFF. In DNA form, the CDR3 reads TGCGCCAGCAGCCAAGATAGCGCCCCCTACAATGAGCAGTTCTTC.

The chain couples TRBV7-6 to TRBJ1-1, with no clear D. The CDR3 is made up of 15 amino acids. V gave up 0 bases and J gave up 6 bases, with 14 bases separating them. CDR1 is SGHVS, CDR2 FNYEAQ, per germline. In nucleotides, the CDR3 is TGTGCCAGCAGCTTAGCGGCCGGGGTTGACCCTGAAGCTTTCTTT. It yields the protein CASSLAAGVDPEAFF.

The rearrangement uses TRBV5-6 and TRBJ2-3; a weak D match, TRBD2 (5 bases). The CDR3 loop spans 16 amino acids. CDR1 is SGHDT and CDR2 is YYEEEE in the germline V gene. Trimming removed 2 bases at V and 5 bases at J, with 18 bases between. CDR3 nucleotide sequence: TGTGCCAGCAGCTTTATGGCCCCCTCAGGAGGAGATACGCAGTATTTT. This codes for CASSFMAPSGGDTQYF. The entire variable domain, with the rest obtained from reference TRBV5-6 and TRBJ2-3, is as follows: DAGVTQSPTHLIKTRGQQVTLRCSPKSGHDTVSWYQQALGQGPQFIFQYYEEEERQRGNFPDRFSGHQFPNYSSELNVNALLLGDSALYLCASSFMAPSGGDTQYFGPGTRLTVL.

The V and J genes are TRBV5-4 and TRBJ2-5; D is unclear. The CDR3 covers 14 residues. V was pared by 3 bases and J by 0 bases, with 9 bases between. Germline CDR1 is SGHNT and CDR2 is YYREEE (reference sequence). CDR3 protein: CASSSPDYQETQYF. The CDR3 DNA follows: TGTGCCAGCAGCTCTCCGGATTACCAAGAGACCCAGTACTTC.

The chain is built from TRBV4-2 and TRBJ2-3; TRBD2 matches at 12 bases. The CDR3 length is 16 residues. Germline V gives CDR1 LGHNA, CDR2 YNFKEQ. The trim removed 6 bases at V and 6 bases at J, leaving 10 bases unmatched. The CDR3 loop is CASSMTSGSPQDTQYF. CDR3 nucleotide sequence: TGTGCCAGCAGTATGACTAGCGGGAGTCCCCAGGATACGCAGTATTTT.

Only a few counts were recorded for this clone. The chain carries TRBV29-1 and TRBJ1-2; D remains ambiguous. From germline, CDR1 is SQVTM and CDR2 ANQGSEA. Trimming pared 4 bases from V and 8 bases from J, leaving 14 bases between. The CDR3 runs 12 residues. The CDR3 region has the DNA TGCAGCGTTGTTACCACGGGTGGAGGCTACACCTTC. Translating it yields CSVVTTGGGYTF.

V and J are TRBV10-3 and TRBJ1-1, with 7 positions matching TRBD1. The CDR3 is made up of 14 amino acids. Germline loops: CDR1 ENHRY, CDR2 SYGVKD. V was pared by 10 bases and J by 1 base, with 9 bases of the junction left unmatched. The CDR3 DNA reads as TGTGCCACCACGAAGGGGACAGAGAACACTGAAGCTTTCTTT. Encoded protein: CATTKGTENTEAFF.